This T cell receptor beta chain was recovered during a study of blood T cell repertoires in COVID-19. Sequenced by immunoSEQ multiplex PCR; TCRdb stores in-frame clones only, minus some. The sample has over 200,000 clones, about 89% seen once. This CDR3 has 15 amino acids. The J segment lost 2 bases and the V segment lost 5 bases, leaving 4 bases of the junction unmatched. Germline CDR1 is MNHEY and CDR2 is SVGAGI. This clone was seen more than once but under ten times. This receptor was identified in a man aged 35-49 years who had recovered from COVID-19. The chain couples TRBV6-5 to TRBJ2-2; 8 bases fit TRBD1. Sequenced material: peripheral blood. In DNA, the CDR3 is TGTGCCAGCAGTCCGGGACAGGCCAACACCGGGGAGCTGTTTTTT. This translates into CASSPGQANTGELFF.